The 8 T cell receptor beta chains below all came from one sample that was sequenced in a study of T-cell reconstitution after alpha-beta-depleted transplantation in children. Unique molecular identifiers were used to barcode this TCRbeta library. MiXCR was run by TCRdb on the PCR reads, yielding one entry per CDR3 protein. Here the sample spans about 260,000 distinct CDR3 sequences, approximately 8.9% being singletons. The sample was PBMCs, mostly from graft donor cells, taken 180 days after TCRalphabeta/CD19-depleted stem cell transplant. Every receptor here comes from a male patient younger than 18 who had a stem cell transplant for acute lymphoblastic leukemia, so the T cells may come from the graft donor.

This clonotype was found many times. The CDR3 coding sequence is TGTGCCAGCAGTTTGGGATACACTGGCGAGCAGTACTTC. This encodes CASSLGYTGEQYF. The chain has TRBV12-3 or TRBV12-4 and TRBJ2-7; no firm D call. This CDR3 spans 13 amino acids. V shed 3 bases and J shed 6 bases, with 12 bases lying between them.

At least ten counts were recorded for this clonotype. The V and J genes are TRBV19 and TRBJ2-7, with D possibly TRBD1 on 6 matching bases. Trimming stripped 5 bases from V and 0 bases from J, with 11 bases between. The CDR3 runs to 14 residues. Germline CDR1 is LNHDA and CDR2 is SQIVND (reference sequence). DNA of the CDR3: TGTGCCAGTAGTGCCACAGGGAGCTCCTACGAGCAGTACTTC. Translated, it gives CASSATGSSYEQYF.

In its sample, this clonotype was seen many times. The chain joins TRBV25-1 to TRBJ2-6; perhaps D is TRBD1 or TRBD2 (6 bases each). Between the trimmed V and J ends, which lost 3 bases and 1 base, there was a span of 16 bases. This CDR3 has 18 residues. Per germline, CDR1 MGHDK and CDR2 SYGVNS. The CDR3 loop reads CASSDQRGAPSGANVLTF. Written as DNA, the CDR3 is TGTGCCAGCAGTGACCAAAGGGGGGCCCCTTCTGGGGCCAACGTCCTGACTTTC.

This clonotype appeared many times. V usage is TRBV2 and J usage is TRBJ1-6; D unresolved. This CDR3 spans 14 amino acids. V lost 8 bases to trimming and J lost 4 bases, with 12 bases between them. Germline V gives CDR1 SNHLY, CDR2 FYNNEI. The CDR3 loop reads CASSNSLYNSPLHF. CDR3 coding DNA: TGTGCCAGCTCTAATTCTCTTTATAATTCACCCCTCCACTTT. The variable domain in full, completed from reference TRBV2 and TRBJ1-6, reads EPEVTQTPSHQVTQMGQEVILRCVPISNHLYFYWYRQILGQKVEFLVSFYNNEISEKSEIFDDQFSVERPDGSNFTLKIRSTKLEDSAMYFCASSNSLYNSPLHFGNGTRLTVT.

The table lists this clonotype with many counts. The chain employs TRBV3-1 and TRBJ2-2, with unresolved D. Trimming took 4 bases from V and 3 from J, leaving 12 bases between them. Germline loops: CDR1 LGHDT, CDR2 YNNKEL (reference sequence). There are 15 residues in the CDR3. CDR3 protein: CASSRDFSDTGELFF. CDR3 sequence (DNA): TGTGCCAGCAGCCGGGATTTTTCGGACACCGGGGAGCTGTTTTTT.

The sample holds many counts of this clonotype. The chain uses TRBV4-3 and TRBJ2-5; tentatively, D is TRBD1 (5 bases). This CDR3 region has 15 residues. The ends were cut back, 0 bases at V and 5 bases at J, with 13 bases in the middle. Germline assignment: CDR1 LGHNA and CDR2 YSLEER. CDR3 in amino acids: CASSQDYNRRETQYF. The CDR3 DNA is TGCGCCAGCAGCCAAGATTATAACAGGCGGGAGACCCAGTACTTC.

This clonotype was seen ten or more times. The J gene is TRBJ2-4, the V gene TRBV29-1; D not certain. This CDR3 contains 16 residues. The germline CDR1 and CDR2 sequences are SQVTM and ANQGSEA. Trimming shortened V by 0 bases and J by 1 base, and 13 bases separated the two germline ends. CDR3 sequence: CSVEDWLTEAKNIQYF. CDR3 sequence (DNA): TGCAGCGTTGAAGATTGGTTGACCGAGGCCAAAAACATTCAGTACTTC.

The table lists this clonotype with many counts. The J gene is TRBJ2-3, the V gene TRBV5-1, with D possibly matching TRBD2 (6 bases). The CDR3 is made up of 16 amino acids. The germline CDR1 and CDR2 sequences are SGHRS and YFSETQ. V was pared by 3 bases and J by 2 bases, with 16 bases between. The CDR3 DNA is TGCGCCAGCAGCTATAAACTTCGGGGGACCACAGATACGCAGTATTTT. It encodes CASSYKLRGTTDTQYF.